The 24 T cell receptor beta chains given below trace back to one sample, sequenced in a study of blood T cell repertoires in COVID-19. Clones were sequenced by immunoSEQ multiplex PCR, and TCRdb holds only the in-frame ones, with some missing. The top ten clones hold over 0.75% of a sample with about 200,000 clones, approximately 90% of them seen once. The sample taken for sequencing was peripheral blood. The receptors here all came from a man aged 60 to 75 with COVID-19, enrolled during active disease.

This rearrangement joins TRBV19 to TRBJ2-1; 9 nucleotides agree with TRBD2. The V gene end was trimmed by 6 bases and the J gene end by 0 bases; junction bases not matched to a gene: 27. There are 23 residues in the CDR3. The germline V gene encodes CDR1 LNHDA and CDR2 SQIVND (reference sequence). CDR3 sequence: CASSLVLHGSGSPLLRSYNEQFF. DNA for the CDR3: TGTGCCAGTAGCCTAGTGCTCCACGGTAGCGGGAGTCCTCTCCTACGCTCCTACAATGAGCAGTTCTTC.

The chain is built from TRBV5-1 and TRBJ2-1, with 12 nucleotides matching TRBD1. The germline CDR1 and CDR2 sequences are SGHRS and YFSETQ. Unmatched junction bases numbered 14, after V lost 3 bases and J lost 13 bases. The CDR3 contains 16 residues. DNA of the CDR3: TGCGCCAGCAGCTCCTCCGGGACAGGGGGCCCCACAACTCAGTTCTTC. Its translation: CASSSSGTGGPTTQFF.

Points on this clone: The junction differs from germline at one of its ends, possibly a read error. DNA for the CDR3: TGTGCTAGCAGCTTAGATACTGCCAATGAGCAGTTCTTC. This translates into CASSLDTANEQFF. The rearrangement uses TRBV7-7 and TRBJ2-1; D ambiguous. Looked up from germline, CDR1 is SSHAT and CDR2 is FNYEAQ (reference sequence). This CDR3 contains 13 residues.

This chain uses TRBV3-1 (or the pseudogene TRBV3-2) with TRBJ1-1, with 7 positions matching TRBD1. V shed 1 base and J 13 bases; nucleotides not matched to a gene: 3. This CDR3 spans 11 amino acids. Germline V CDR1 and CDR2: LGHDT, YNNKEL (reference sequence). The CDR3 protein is CASSQGTGVFF. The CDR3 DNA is TGTGCCAGCAGCCAAGGAACAGGGGTTTTCTTT.

The CDR3 sequence is CASQWQANTEAFF. CDR3 DNA: TGTGCCAGCCAATGGCAGGCCAACACTGAAGCTTTCTTT. J is TRBJ1-1 and V is TRBV12-3 or TRBV12-4, with D hard to call. The CDR3 totals 13 residues. V was clipped by 8 bases and J by 2 bases, with 12 bases between them.

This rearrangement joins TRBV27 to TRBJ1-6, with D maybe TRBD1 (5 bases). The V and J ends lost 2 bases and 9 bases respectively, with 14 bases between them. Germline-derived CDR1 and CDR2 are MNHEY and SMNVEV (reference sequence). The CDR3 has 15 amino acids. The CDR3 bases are TGTGCCAGCAGTTTACGACACAGCGGGGGTTCACCCCTCCACTTT. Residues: CASSLRHSGGSPLHF.

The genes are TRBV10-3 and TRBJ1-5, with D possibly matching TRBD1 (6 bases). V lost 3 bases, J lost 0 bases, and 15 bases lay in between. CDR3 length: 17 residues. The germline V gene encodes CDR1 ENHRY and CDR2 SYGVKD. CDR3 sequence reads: CAISDGRGDYSNQPQHF. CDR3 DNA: TGTGCCATCAGTGACGGTAGGGGGGACTATAGCAATCAGCCCCAGCATTTT.

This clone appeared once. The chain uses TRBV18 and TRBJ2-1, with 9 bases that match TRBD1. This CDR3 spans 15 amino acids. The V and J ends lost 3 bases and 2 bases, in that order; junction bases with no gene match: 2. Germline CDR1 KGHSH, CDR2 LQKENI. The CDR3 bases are TGTGCCAGCTCACCCGGGACAGGGACCTACAATGAGCAGTTCTTC. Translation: CASSPGTGTYNEQFF.

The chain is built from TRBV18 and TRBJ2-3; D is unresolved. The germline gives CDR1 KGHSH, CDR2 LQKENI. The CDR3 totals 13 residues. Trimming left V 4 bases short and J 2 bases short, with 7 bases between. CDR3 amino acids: CASSLSLTDTQYF. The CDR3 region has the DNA TGTGCCAGCTCACTTAGCCTCACAGATACGCAGTATTTT.

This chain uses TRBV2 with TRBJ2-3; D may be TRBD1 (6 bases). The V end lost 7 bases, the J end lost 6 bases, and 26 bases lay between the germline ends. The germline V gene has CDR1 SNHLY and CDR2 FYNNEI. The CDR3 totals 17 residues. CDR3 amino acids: CASNLTPSGTTTDTQYF. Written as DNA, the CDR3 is TGTGCCAGCAATCTCACCCCTTCCGGGACAACCACGGATACGCAGTATTTT.

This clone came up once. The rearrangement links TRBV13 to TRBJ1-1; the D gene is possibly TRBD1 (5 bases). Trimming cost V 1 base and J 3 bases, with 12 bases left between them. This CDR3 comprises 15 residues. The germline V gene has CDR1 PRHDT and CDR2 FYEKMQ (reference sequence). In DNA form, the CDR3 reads TGTGCCAGCAGCTTAGTGGGGGGGGAGGACACTGAAGCTTTCTTT. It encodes CASSLVGGEDTEAFF.

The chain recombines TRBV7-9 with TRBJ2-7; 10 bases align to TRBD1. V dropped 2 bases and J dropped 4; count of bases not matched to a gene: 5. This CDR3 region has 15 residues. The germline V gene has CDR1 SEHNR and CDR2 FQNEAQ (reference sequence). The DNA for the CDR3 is TGTGCCAGCAGCTTACCGGGACAGGGGTTGTACGAGCAGTACTTC. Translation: CASSLPGQGLYEQYF.

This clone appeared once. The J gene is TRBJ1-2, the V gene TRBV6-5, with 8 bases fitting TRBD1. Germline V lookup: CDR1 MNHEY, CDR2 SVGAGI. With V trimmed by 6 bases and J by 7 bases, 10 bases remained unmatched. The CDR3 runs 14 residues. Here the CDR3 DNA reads TGTGCCAGCAGCCTGGACAGGGCGCGGGTTGGCTACACCTTC. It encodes CASSLDRARVGYTF.

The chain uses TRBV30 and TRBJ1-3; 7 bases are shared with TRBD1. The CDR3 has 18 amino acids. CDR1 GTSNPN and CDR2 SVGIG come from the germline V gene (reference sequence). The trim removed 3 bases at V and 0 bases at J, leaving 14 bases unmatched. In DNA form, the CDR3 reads TGTGCCTGGAGCAAACAACAGGGGCTCAGGTTCTCTGGAAACACCATATATTTT. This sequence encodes CAWSKQQGLRFSGNTIYF.

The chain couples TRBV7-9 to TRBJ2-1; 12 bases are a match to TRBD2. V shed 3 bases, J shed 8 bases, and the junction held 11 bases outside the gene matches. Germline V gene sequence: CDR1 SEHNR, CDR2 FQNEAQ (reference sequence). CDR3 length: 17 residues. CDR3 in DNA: TGTGCCAGCAGCTTTCCTCCGACGAGGACTAGCGGGGATGAGCAGTTCTTC. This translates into CASSFPPTRTSGDEQFF.

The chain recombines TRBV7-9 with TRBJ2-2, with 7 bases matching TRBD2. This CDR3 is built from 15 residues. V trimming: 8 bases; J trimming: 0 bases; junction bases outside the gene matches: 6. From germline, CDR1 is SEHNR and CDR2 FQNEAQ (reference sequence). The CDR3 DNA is TGTGCCAGCCCCCTTGGGGGGGCGAACACCGGGGAGCTGTTTTTT. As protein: CASPLGGANTGELFF. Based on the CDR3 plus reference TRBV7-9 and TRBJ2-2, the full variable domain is DTGVSQNPRHKITKRGQNVTFRCDPISEHNRLYWYRQTLGQGPEFLTYFQNEAQLEKSRLLSDRFSAERPKGSFSTLEIQRTEQGDSAMYLCASPLGGANTGELFFGEGSRLTVL.

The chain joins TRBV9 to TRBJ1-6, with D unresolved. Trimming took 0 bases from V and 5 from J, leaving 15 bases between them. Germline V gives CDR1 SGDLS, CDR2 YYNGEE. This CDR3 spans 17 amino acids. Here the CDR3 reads CASSVVAGSGNNSPLHF. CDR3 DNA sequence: TGTGCCAGCAGCGTAGTGGCAGGAAGTGGTAATAATTCACCCCTCCACTTT.

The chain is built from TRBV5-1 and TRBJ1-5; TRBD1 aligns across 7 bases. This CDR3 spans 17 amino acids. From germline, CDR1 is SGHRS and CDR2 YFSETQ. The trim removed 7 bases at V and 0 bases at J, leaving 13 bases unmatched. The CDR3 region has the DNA TGCGCCAGCGACACAGGGGCCCGGGGAGCTAGCAATCAGCCCCAGCATTTT. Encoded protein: CASDTGARGASNQPQHF.

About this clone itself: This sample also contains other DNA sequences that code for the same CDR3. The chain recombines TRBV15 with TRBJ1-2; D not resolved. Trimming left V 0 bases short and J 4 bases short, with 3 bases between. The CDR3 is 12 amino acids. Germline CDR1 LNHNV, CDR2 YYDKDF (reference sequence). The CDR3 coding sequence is TGTGCCACCAGCAGAGATAGCTATGGCTACACCTTC. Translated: CATSRDSYGYTF.

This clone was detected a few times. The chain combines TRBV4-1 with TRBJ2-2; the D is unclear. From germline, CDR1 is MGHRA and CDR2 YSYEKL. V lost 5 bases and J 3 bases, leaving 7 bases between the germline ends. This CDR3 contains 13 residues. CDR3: CASSFADTGELFF. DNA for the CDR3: TGCGCCAGCAGCTTCGCGGACACCGGGGAGCTGTTTTTT.

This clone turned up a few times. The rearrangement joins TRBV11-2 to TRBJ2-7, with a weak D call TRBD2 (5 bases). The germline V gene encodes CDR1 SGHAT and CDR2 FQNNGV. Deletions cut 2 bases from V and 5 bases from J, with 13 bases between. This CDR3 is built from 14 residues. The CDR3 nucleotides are TGTGCCAGCAGCTTACAATACGGGAACCACGAGCAGTACTTC. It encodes CASSLQYGNHEQYF.

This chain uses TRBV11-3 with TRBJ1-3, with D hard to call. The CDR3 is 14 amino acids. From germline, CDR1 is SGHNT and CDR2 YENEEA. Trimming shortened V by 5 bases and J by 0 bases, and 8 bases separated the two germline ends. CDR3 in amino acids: CASSPGPSGNTIYF. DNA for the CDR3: TGTGCCAGCAGCCCGGGTCCCTCTGGAAACACCATATATTTT.

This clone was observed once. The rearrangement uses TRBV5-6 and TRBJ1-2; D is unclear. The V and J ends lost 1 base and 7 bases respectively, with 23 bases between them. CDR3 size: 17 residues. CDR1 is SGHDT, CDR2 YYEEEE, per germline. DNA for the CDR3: TGTGCCAGCAGCTTGCGGTCGACGCCGGATCAGGATCCTGGCTACACCTTC. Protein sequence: CASSLRSTPDQDPGYTF.

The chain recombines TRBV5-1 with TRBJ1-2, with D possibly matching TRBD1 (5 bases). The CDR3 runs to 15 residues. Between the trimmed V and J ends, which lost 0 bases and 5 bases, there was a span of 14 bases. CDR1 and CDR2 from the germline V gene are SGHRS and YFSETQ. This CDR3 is CASSLEWGVNYGYTF. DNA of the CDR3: TGCGCCAGCAGCTTGGAGTGGGGGGTTAATTATGGCTACACCTTC.